Presented here are 21 T cell receptor beta chains from one specimen sequenced in a study of T cells in Graves' hyperthyroidism and ophthalmopathy (dated by TCRdb to the late 2010s). Libraries came from multiplex PCR. Sequencing was performed on an Illumina HiSeq 2000. TCR beta CDR3 regions were amplified from RNA transcripts. For the first round of RT-PCR on the TCR CDR3, the HTBI primer set was used together with the Qiagen OneStep RT-PCR kit. The raw public reads went through TCRdb reprocessing: fastp at Q25, MiXCR clone calling, in-frame beta chains kept. Each entry is one CDR3 protein sequence, shown with its most common DNA and genes. A total of nearly 600,000 distinct CDR3 sequences appear in this sample, about 15% of them only once. Roughly 5.5% of the sample is held by the ten biggest clonotypes. Sample: blood. These receptors came from a young woman with Graves' hyperthyroidism that later progressed to Graves' ophthalmopathy.

The sample holds a few counts of this clonotype. The chain employs TRBV4-1 and TRBJ1-1; D is ambiguous. The CDR3 is 11 residues long. V shed 1 base and J shed 8 bases, with 5 bases lying between them. The germline gives CDR1 MGHRA, CDR2 YSYEKL. CDR3 amino acids: CASSQAEEAFF. In DNA, the CDR3 is TGCGCCAGCAGCCAAGCGGAGGAAGCTTTCTTT.

CDR3 region: CASSQDPAAGVADTQYF. DNA for the CDR3: TGTGCCAGCAGCCAAGATCCGGCAGCGGGAGTTGCAGATACGCAGTATTTT. The rearrangement links TRBV14 to TRBJ2-3, with TRBD2 identical over 8 bases. Unmatched junction bases numbered 9, after V lost 0 bases and J lost 4 bases. The CDR3 sequence is 17 residues long. Germline CDR1 SGHDN, CDR2 FVKESK.

CDR3: CATSRDTGLYGYTF. The CDR3 bases are TGTGCCACCAGCAGAGATACGGGCCTCTATGGCTACACCTTC. The rearrangement links TRBV15 to TRBJ1-2; D is unresolved. Trimming left V 0 bases short and J 4 bases short, with 9 bases between. This CDR3 is built from 14 residues. Germline V gene data show CDR1 as LNHNV and CDR2 as YYDKDF (reference sequence). The whole variable domain, filled in from reference TRBV15 and TRBJ1-2, reads DAMVIQNPRYQVTQFGKPVTLSCSQTLNHNVMYWYQQKSSQAPKLLFHYYDKDFNNEADTPDNFQSRRPNTSFCFLDIRSPGLGDTAMYLCATSRDTGLYGYTFGSGTRLTVV.

This clonotype has at least ten counts. The chain has TRBV11-3 and TRBJ1-3; D is undetermined. The CDR3 extends over 13 amino acids. Germline V gives CDR1 SGHNT, CDR2 YENEEA. V was trimmed by 1 base and J by 2 bases, leaving 3 bases between them. The CDR3 sequence is CASSLAAGNTIYF. In DNA, the CDR3 is TGTGCCAGCAGCTTAGCCGCTGGAAACACCATATATTTT.

The J gene is TRBJ1-1, the V gene TRBV19; possibly TRBD1 for D (6 bases). V was pared by 5 bases and J by 1 base, with 14 bases between. This CDR3 comprises 15 residues. CDR1 is LNHDA, CDR2 SQIVND, per germline (reference sequence). The CDR3 sequence: CASSQGPRGNTEAFF. DNA of the CDR3: TGTGCCAGTAGTCAGGGCCCCAGGGGGAACACTGAAGCTTTCTTT.

This clonotype showed up just a few times. The chain has TRBV19 and TRBJ2-7; 11 nucleotides match TRBD2. CDR1 and CDR2 (germline): LNHDA, SQIVND (reference sequence). After removal of 5 bases from V and 2 bases from J, the junction contained 8 bases not matched to a gene. The CDR3 has 16 amino acids. Here the CDR3 reads CASSVRLAGNAYEQYF. In nucleotides, the CDR3 is TGTGCCAGTAGTGTCCGACTAGCGGGGAACGCCTACGAGCAGTACTTC.

The rearrangement uses TRBV5-1 and TRBJ2-2; 9 positions agree with TRBD2. Germline CDR1 reads SGHRS; CDR2 reads YFSETQ. The V segment lost 5 bases and the J segment 5 bases; nucleotides outside the gene matches: 10. The CDR3 runs to 16 residues. This chain's CDR3 is CASSSWTSEGTGELFF. The CDR3 nucleotides read TGCGCCAGCAGTTCCTGGACTAGCGAGGGAACCGGGGAGCTGTTTTTT.

This clonotype was detected a few times. The V gene is TRBV18, the J gene TRBJ2-3; 15 bases are a match to TRBD2. Germline CDR1 reads KGHSH; CDR2 reads LQKENI. The V and J ends lost 6 bases and 0 bases, in that order; junction bases with no gene match: 10. The CDR3 spans 19 residues. The CDR3 sequence: CASSEPGLAGGLSTDTQYF. The CDR3 region has the DNA TGTGCCAGCTCCGAACCGGGACTAGCGGGAGGACTTAGCACAGATACGCAGTATTTT. Based on the CDR3 plus reference TRBV18 and TRBJ2-3, the full variable domain is NAGVMQNPRHLVRRRGQEARLRCSPMKGHSHVYWYRQLPEEGLKFMVYLQKENIIDESGMPKERFSAEFPKEGPSILRIQQVVRGDSAAYFCASSEPGLAGGLSTDTQYFGPGTRLTVL.

This chain links TRBV4-1 with TRBJ2-6; 11 positions match TRBD2. This CDR3 has 17 amino acids. Germline values: CDR1 MGHRA, CDR2 YSYEKL. Trimming removed 4 bases from V and 0 bases from J; junction bases left unmatched: 2. CDR3 residues: CASSRGTSGSGANVLTF. In DNA form, the CDR3 reads TGCGCCAGCAGCCGTGGGACTAGCGGCTCTGGGGCCAACGTCCTGACTTTC.

This clonotype was seen at least ten times. The chain employs TRBV19 and TRBJ2-7; no definite D call. Germline CDR1 reads LNHDA; CDR2 reads SQIVND (reference sequence). V shed 3 bases and J shed 4 bases, with 10 bases lying between them. This CDR3 spans 13 amino acids. DNA for the CDR3: TGTGCCAGTAGTATTGGACCTGCTTACGAGCAGTACTTC. This gives the protein CASSIGPAYEQYF.

V usage is TRBV7-9 and J usage is TRBJ2-7; 12 bases fit TRBD2. CDR3 length: 18 amino acids. V gave up 4 bases and J gave up 0 bases; unmatched junction bases: 10. CDR1 and CDR2 (germline): SEHNR, FQNEAQ (reference sequence). The CDR3 is CASSSTSGGAGHSYEQYF. CDR3 in DNA: TGTGCCAGCAGCTCGACTAGCGGGGGAGCCGGCCACTCCTACGAGCAGTACTTC. Full variable domain (rest looked up from reference TRBV7-9 and TRBJ2-7): DTGVSQNPRHKITKRGQNVTFRCDPISEHNRLYWYRQTLGQGPEFLTYFQNEAQLEKSRLLSDRFSAERPKGSFSTLEIQRTEQGDSAMYLCASSSTSGGAGHSYEQYFGPGTRLTVT.

The rearrangement uses TRBV5-1 and TRBJ1-2; the D gene is possibly TRBD1 (6 bases). The CDR3 covers 14 residues. The germline V gene encodes CDR1 SGHRS and CDR2 YFSETQ. V was pared by 4 bases and J by 2 bases, with 12 bases between. The CDR3 DNA follows: TGCGCCAGCAGCACCTCACAGGGCAACTATGGCTACACCTTC. It is translated as CASSTSQGNYGYTF.

This clonotype occurred a few times. The chain is built from TRBV5-4 and TRBJ2-2, with TRBD1 matching 9 bases. V dropped 1 base and J dropped 2; count of bases not matched to a gene: 3. There are 16 residues in the CDR3. Germline loops: CDR1 SGHNT, CDR2 YYREEE (reference sequence). CDR3 in amino acids: CASSLLGQGNTGELFF. The CDR3 DNA sequence: TGTGCCAGCAGCTTGTTGGGACAGGGTAACACCGGGGAGCTGTTTTTT.

In this sample, this clonotype turned up many times. The rearrangement joins TRBV6-2 or TRBV6-3 to TRBJ1-1; D perhaps matches TRBD1 (5 bases). CDR3 length: 14 amino acids. Trimming removed 8 bases from V and 4 bases from J, with 17 bases in between. In germline, CDR1 is MNHEY, CDR2 SVGEGT. This CDR3 reads CASCLEGGATEAFF. The CDR3, as DNA: TGTGCCAGCTGCCTGGAAGGTGGGGCCACTGAAGCTTTCTTT.

This clonotype turned up a few times. This chain connects TRBV30 to TRBJ2-3, with D tentatively TRBD2 (6 bases). Trimming stripped 1 base from V and 14 bases from J, with 16 bases between. The CDR3 contains 12 residues. Germline V gene data show CDR1 as GTSNPN and CDR2 as SVGIG (reference sequence). CDR3 sequence reads: CAWSDSSERTYF. The CDR3 coding sequence is TGTGCCTGGAGTGACTCTAGCGAGCGTACGTATTTT.

This chain joins TRBV13 and TRBJ2-7; 9 nucleotides match TRBD2. The V segment lost 7 bases and the J segment 5 bases; nucleotides outside the gene matches: 9. CDR1 is PRHDT, CDR2 FYEKMQ, per germline (reference sequence). The CDR3 runs to 14 residues. CDR3 protein: CASTLAGIRHEQYF. In nucleotides, the CDR3 is TGTGCCAGCACCCTAGCGGGAATCCGACACGAGCAGTACTTC.

The rearrangement links TRBV7-2 to TRBJ1-2; D is unclear. Germline-derived CDR1 and CDR2 are SGHTA and FQGNSA. This CDR3 has 14 amino acids. The germline V and J ends were trimmed by 7 bases and 2 bases, with 14 bases remaining between them. DNA of the CDR3: TGTGCCAGCACCCCTCCATCGGTAAACTATGGCTACACCTTC. Its protein product is CASTPPSVNYGYTF.

The chain combines TRBV4-1 with TRBJ1-5; D gene ambiguous. Trimming shortened V by 2 bases and J by 5 bases, and 7 bases separated the two germline ends. Germline V gene data show CDR1 as MGHRA and CDR2 as YSYEKL. CDR3 length: 13 residues. The CDR3 reads CASSQKGDQPQHF. The CDR3 DNA reads as TGCGCCAGCAGCCAAAAGGGCGATCAGCCCCAGCATTTT.

There are many counts of this clonotype. The chain links TRBV27 to TRBJ2-1, with D tentatively TRBD2 (6 bases). V lost 3 bases and J 4 bases, leaving 10 bases between the germline ends. The CDR3 spans 14 residues. From germline, CDR1 is MNHEY and CDR2 SMNVEV (reference sequence). The CDR3 here is CASSLGSGYNEQFF. CDR3 bases: TGTGCCAGCAGTTTGGGTAGCGGTTACAATGAGCAGTTCTTC.

As regards this clonotype: A much larger clone lies one base from this, so it may be a read error. The rearrangement links TRBV6-5 to TRBJ2-5; possible D gene TRBD1, 5 bases. The CDR3 sequence is 16 residues long. CDR1 is MNHEY, CDR2 SVGAGI, per germline. CDR3 loop: CDSNTPRDRTKETQYF. The CDR3 region has the DNA TGTGACAGCAATACTCCCCGCGACAGAACCAAAGAGACCCAGTACTTC.

J is TRBJ1-5 and V is TRBV6-1; TRBD1 matches 9 bases. Germline values: CDR1 MNHNS, CDR2 SASEGT. The length of the CDR3 is 15 residues. The trim removed 6 bases at V and 2 bases at J, leaving 5 bases unmatched. The CDR3 loop is CASSGDRDGNQPQHF. The CDR3 bases are TGTGCCAGCAGCGGGGACAGGGATGGCAATCAGCCCCAGCATTTT.